This TCR beta chain was captured by sequencing in a study of blood T cell repertoires in COVID-19. Study in general: From the United States, Italy and Spain came samples of acute and convalescent COVID-19.

Germline values: CDR1 ENHRY, CDR2 SYGVKD. V was pared by 6 bases and J by 3 bases, with 4 bases of the junction left unmatched. The CDR3 length is 14 residues. Authors' data handling: For nucleated cells, counts were estimated from reference gene primer amplification. Libraries were prepared by immunoSEQ multiplex PCR; TCRdb keeps only in-frame clonotypes and omits some of them. That table supplies the V and J calls and clone size; D and trimming were determined from the DNA. Of about 230,000 clones in the sample, approximately 83% were seen once. The sequenced sample consisted of peripheral blood. The TCR comes from a woman aged 25 to 39 with COVID-19, enrolled during active disease. The V call is TRBV10-3, the J call TRBJ1-1; 10 bases map to TRBD1. CDR3 sequence: CAISTGTGDTEAFF. Here the CDR3 DNA reads TGTGCCATCAGCACCGGGACAGGGGACACTGAAGCTTTCTTT.